Sequencing of this T cell receptor beta chain was carried out in a study of blood T cells in healthy people across ages. Study-wide context: Per two T cells, template switching captured roughly one barcoded beta molecule. Study-level findings and limits: The recorded TCR beta diversity per million T cells decreased in a roughly linear manner with age.

To note about this clonotype: As yet, its antigen is unknown.

This CDR3 region has 13 residues. Germline CDR1 SGHVS, CDR2 FNYEAQ. Trimming removed 0 bases from V and 6 bases from J, with 8 bases in between. Primed by a sample-barcoded 5' primer and a J-beta primer mix, a second PCR proceeded for about 6 to 11 cycles. Each of the samples gave a minimum of 3 million paired-end reads that contained CDR3. TCRdb processed the 5' RACE reads anew with MiXCR; each CDR3 protein has one entry. The sample records about 830,000 distinct CDR3 sequences, about 59% being singletons. The sequence was collected from a young man in good health. The rearrangement uses TRBV7-6 and TRBJ1-2, with D perhaps matching TRBD1 (5 bases). Sample: blood. DNA for the CDR3: TGTGCCAGCAGCTTAGCAGGGGACCATGGCTACACCTTC. This translates into CASSLAGDHGYTF.